The 24 T cell receptor beta chains reported below all come from one sample, sequenced in a study of T cell repertoires in cytomegalovirus infection. TCRdb re-analysed the reads in MiXCR, keeping a single row per CDR3 protein. The table has roughly 80,000 distinct CDR3 sequences, 40% seen once. These receptors' targets are unknown. The source was CD8+ T cells from cultured PBMCs, collected from culture after CMV antigen stimulation. The receptors were sampled from a human donor in good health (CMV status not recorded). Some clones in this sample may be carry-over from other donors' samples.

The chain carries TRBV12-3 or TRBV12-4 and TRBJ1-6, with 8 bases lining up with TRBD1. Trimming cost V 6 bases and J 9 bases; bases outside gene matches: 7. The CDR3 is 14 amino acids. The CDR3 reads CASSRTGISSPLHF. The CDR3 DNA reads as TGTGCCAGCAGCCGGACAGGGATAAGTTCACCCCTCCACTTT.

This clonotype has a handful of counts. This chain's CDR3 is CASSLKIGGDLDNEQFF. The CDR3 DNA follows: TGTGCCAGCAGTCTAAAGATTGGGGGGGACCTAGACAATGAGCAGTTCTTC. The chain employs TRBV7-2 and TRBJ2-1, with TRBD2 matching over 7 bases. The ends lost 6 bases at V and 5 bases at J; junction bases unmatched: 16. The V gene's germline CDR1 is SGHTA and CDR2 FQGNSA. CDR3 length: 17 amino acids.

This clonotype was found a few times. The J gene is TRBJ2-1, the V gene TRBV11-2, with D unclear. CDR3 length: 16 residues. V lost 4 bases, J lost 9 bases, and 22 bases lay in between. Looked up from germline, CDR1 is SGHAT and CDR2 is FQNNGV. The CDR3 DNA sequence: TGTGCCAGCAGCTCAACTGTCCTCCACCTTTGGGGTGAGCAGTTCTTC. Amino acids: CASSSTVLHLWGEQFF.

V gene TRBV10-3 combines with J gene TRBJ2-2, with TRBD2 matching over 7 bases. There are 13 residues in the CDR3. Germline loops: CDR1 ENHRY, CDR2 SYGVKD. The CDR3 loop reads CAMGLPNTGELFF. CDR3 coding DNA: TGTGCGATGGGACTACCGAACACCGGGGAGCTGTTTTTT.

The chain employs TRBV7-6 and TRBJ2-7; D gene uncertain. This CDR3 spans 16 amino acids. Looked up from germline, CDR1 is SGHVS and CDR2 is FNYEAQ. V dropped 1 base and J dropped 1 base, with 14 bases sitting between them. DNA of the CDR3: TGTGCCAGCAGCTTAGGGTCTCTCAACCCATCCTACGAGCAGTACTTC. This translates into CASSLGSLNPSYEQYF.

This clonotype has at least ten counts. The V and J genes are TRBV7-2 and TRBJ1-1; D remains unclear. From germline, CDR1 is SGHTA and CDR2 FQGNSA. The CDR3 has 11 residues. Trimming removed 6 bases from V and 7 bases from J, with 9 bases in between. The CDR3 loop reads CASSLGGEAFF. The CDR3 DNA sequence: TGTGCCAGCAGTTTGGGAGGTGAAGCTTTCTTT.

This clonotype was picked up many times. The chain uses TRBV7-8 and TRBJ2-5; perhaps TRBD1 as D (6 bases). From germline, CDR1 is SGHVS and CDR2 FQNEAQ. The CDR3 has 15 residues. Trimming took off 2 bases at V and 9 bases at J, with 19 bases between the two ends. In nucleotides, the CDR3 is TGTGCCAGCAGCTTATTGGACAGCCCAAGGTCGGCCCAGTACTTC. This gives the protein CASSLLDSPRSAQYF.

The sample holds a few counts of this clonotype. The rearrangement uses TRBV7-6 and TRBJ2-3; D ambiguous. The CDR3 runs to 15 residues. Per germline, CDR1 SGHVS and CDR2 FNYEAQ. V lost 1 base, J lost 2 bases, and 10 bases lay in between. CDR3 region: CASSLGGSPTDTQYF. The CDR3 DNA follows: TGTGCCAGCAGCTTAGGGGGAAGCCCCACAGATACGCAGTATTTT. The full variable domain, with the rest looked up from reference TRBV7-6 and TRBJ2-3, is GAGVSQSPRYKVTKRGQDVALRCDPISGHVSLYWYRQALGQGPEFLTYFNYEAQQDKSGLPNDRFSAERPEGSISTLTIQRTEQRDSAMYRCASSLGGSPTDTQYFGPGTRLTVL.

This clonotype appeared a few times. The chain uses TRBV2 and TRBJ2-1, with 10 bases fitting TRBD2. Germline V CDR1 and CDR2: SNHLY, FYNNEI. This CDR3 is built from 18 residues. After removal of 2 bases from V and 4 bases from J, the junction contained 11 bases not matched to a gene. CDR3 sequence (DNA): TGTGCCAGCAGTGAAATAGGAAATAGCGGGGGGCCTTACAATGAGCAGTTCTTC. Protein sequence: CASSEIGNSGGPYNEQFF.

The sample holds a few counts of this clonotype. J is TRBJ2-2 and V is TRBV5-1; the match to TRBD2 covers 7 bases. Germline trimming cut 3 bases from V and 3 bases from J; bases unmatched to any gene: 5. The CDR3 extends over 15 amino acids. CDR1 SGHRS and CDR2 YFSETQ come from the germline V gene. This chain's CDR3 is CASSWTSPYTGELFF. CDR3 in DNA: TGCGCCAGCAGCTGGACTAGTCCTTACACCGGGGAGCTGTTTTTT.

This clonotype was observed a handful of times. V gene TRBV20-1 combines with J gene TRBJ2-7; 14 bases agree with TRBD2. Germline CDR1 is DFQATT and CDR2 is SNEGSKA (reference sequence). CDR3 length equals 16 residues. V was clipped by 3 bases and J by 3 bases; unmatched bases: 7. The CDR3 DNA follows: TGCAGTGCTAGGGGTGGACTAGCGGGGGGCTACTACGAGCAGTACTTC. This codes for CSARGGLAGGYYEQYF.

The chain has TRBV7-6 and TRBJ2-1; D ambiguous. V was pared by 1 base and J by 6 bases, with 7 bases between. Germline V gene lookup returns CDR1 SGHVS and CDR2 FNYEAQ. This CDR3 spans 13 amino acids. The CDR3 reads CASSLDGLNEQFF. The CDR3 DNA follows: TGTGCCAGCAGCTTAGATGGGCTCAATGAGCAGTTCTTC.

The table lists this clonotype with many counts. The J gene is TRBJ1-2, the V gene TRBV7-2, with 9 nucleotides matching TRBD1. Germline CDR1 and CDR2: SGHTA and FQGNSA. With V trimmed by 3 bases and J by 6 bases, 14 bases remained unmatched. CDR3 length: 17 residues. CDR3 in DNA: TGTGCCAGCAGCTTGAAACCTCCGGGACAGGGAATTGATGGCTACACCTTC. It specifies CASSLKPPGQGIDGYTF.

The table lists this clonotype with a count of one. The CDR3 coding sequence is TGTGCCAGTAGTATAGCTAGCGGGGCATACAATGAGCAGTTCTTC. This sequence encodes CASSIASGAYNEQFF. The chain is built from TRBV19 and TRBJ2-1, with 9 bases identical to TRBD2. Germline V gene data show CDR1 as LNHDA and CDR2 as SQIVND (reference sequence). This CDR3 has 15 amino acids. J gave up 4 bases and V 1 base, and 2 bases lay outside the gene matches.

This clonotype has only a few counts. The chain couples TRBV28 to TRBJ2-7; TRBD1 matches at 8 bases. Germline V lookup: CDR1 MDHEN, CDR2 SYDVKM. V shed 2 bases and J 0 bases; nucleotides not matched to a gene: 9. This CDR3 is built from 17 residues. The CDR3 bases are TGTGCCAGCAGTTTACCCCGGGACAGGACCCACTCCTACGAGCAGTACTTC. This translates into CASSLPRDRTHSYEQYF.

The chain employs TRBV2 and TRBJ2-2, with a tentative D call TRBD1 (6 bases). The ends were cut back, 6 bases at V and 2 bases at J, with 10 bases in the middle. CDR3 size: 14 residues. Germline lookup yields CDR1 SNHLY and CDR2 FYNNEI. CDR3 in DNA: TGTGCCAGCAGGACAGGAAAAAACACCGGGGAGCTGTTTTTT. It specifies CASRTGKNTGELFF.

The table lists this clonotype with a few counts. The chain combines TRBV7-2 with TRBJ1-1, with D perhaps TRBD1 (5 bases). V was cut by 5 bases and J by 1 base, with 11 bases left in between. This CDR3 comprises 14 residues. CDR1 is SGHTA and CDR2 is FQGNSA in the germline V gene. CDR3 region: CASSPVGGNTEAFF. The CDR3 region has the DNA TGTGCCAGCAGCCCAGTGGGGGGGAACACTGAAGCTTTCTTT.

A few counts support this clonotype. V is TRBV6-2 or TRBV6-3 and J is TRBJ1-5; D gene unclear. The germline V gene encodes CDR1 MNHEY and CDR2 SVGEGT. This CDR3 comprises 14 residues. V was pared by 0 bases and J by 2 bases, with 5 bases between. This CDR3 reads CASSYSRGNQPQHF. The CDR3 DNA reads TGTGCCAGCAGTTACTCAAGGGGCAATCAGCCCCAGCATTTT.

The V gene is TRBV5-6, the J gene TRBJ1-4; the D gene is possibly TRBD1 (6 bases). The CDR3 contains 15 residues. Trimming left V 4 bases short and J 0 bases short, with 10 bases between. The germline V gene has CDR1 SGHDT and CDR2 YYEEEE. The CDR3 DNA reads TGTGCCAGCAGCACAAACAGGGCAACTAATGAAAAACTGTTTTTT. This translates into CASSTNRATNEKLFF.

This clonotype was seen a handful of times. The chain links TRBV27 to TRBJ2-7, with TRBD2 identical over 8 bases. Germline V lookup: CDR1 MNHEY, CDR2 SMNVEV (reference sequence). The CDR3 is made up of 13 amino acids. The ends lost 6 bases at V and 5 bases at J; junction bases unmatched: 6. In DNA, the CDR3 is TGTGCCAGCAGCGCAGGCGGGAGGCACGAGCAGTACTTC. Translating it yields CASSAGGRHEQYF.

In its sample, this clonotype was seen once. The CDR3 nucleotides are TGTGCCAGCAGCTTGGGACAGAACTACGAGCAGTACTTC. It is translated as CASSLGQNYEQYF. The chain combines TRBV5-6 with TRBJ2-7; TRBD1 might be the D (5 bases). Germline CDR1 SGHDT, CDR2 YYEEEE. V lost 0 bases, J lost 3 bases, and 7 bases lay in between. The CDR3 loop spans 13 amino acids.

The V gene is TRBV6-6, the J gene TRBJ2-7, with D perhaps matching TRBD1 (5 bases). The germline V gene has CDR1 MNHNY and CDR2 SVGAGI (reference sequence). The CDR3 is 12 residues long. V gave up 8 bases and J gave up 2 bases, with 10 bases separating them. CDR3 in amino acids: CASQGSTYEQYF. DNA for the CDR3: TGTGCCAGCCAGGGTTCCACCTACGAGCAGTACTTC.

The rearrangement links TRBV20-1 to TRBJ2-3; 8 bases agree with TRBD2. The CDR3 is 15 residues long. After removal of 3 bases from V and 2 bases from J, the junction contained 7 bases not matched to a gene. In germline, CDR1 is DFQATT, CDR2 SNEGSKA (reference sequence). The CDR3 region has the DNA TGCAGTGCTAGGTGGCGGGGGGCCCTCACAGATACGCAGTATTTT. Translation gives CSARWRGALTDTQYF.

The chain employs TRBV20-1 and TRBJ2-3; D is unresolved. CDR3 size: 11 residues. Trimming stripped 8 bases from V and 3 bases from J, with 9 bases between. The germline gives CDR1 DFQATT, CDR2 SNEGSKA (reference sequence). CDR3 region: CSPLGTDTQYF. CDR3 nucleotides: TGCAGTCCCCTTGGTACAGATACGCAGTATTTT.